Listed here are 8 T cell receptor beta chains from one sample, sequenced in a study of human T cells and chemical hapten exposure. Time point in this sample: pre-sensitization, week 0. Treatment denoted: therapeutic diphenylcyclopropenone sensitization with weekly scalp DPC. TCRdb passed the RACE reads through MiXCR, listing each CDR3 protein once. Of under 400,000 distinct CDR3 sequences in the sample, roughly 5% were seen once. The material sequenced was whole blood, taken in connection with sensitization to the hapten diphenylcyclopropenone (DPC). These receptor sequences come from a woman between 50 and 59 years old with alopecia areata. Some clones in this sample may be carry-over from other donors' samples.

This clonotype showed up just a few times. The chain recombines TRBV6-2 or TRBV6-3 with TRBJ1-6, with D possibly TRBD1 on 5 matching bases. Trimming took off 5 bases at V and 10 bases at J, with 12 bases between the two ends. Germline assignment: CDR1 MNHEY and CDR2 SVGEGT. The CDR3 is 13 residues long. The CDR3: CASSDRGLSPLHF. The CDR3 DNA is TGTGCCAGCAGTGACAGAGGGCTCTCACCCCTCCACTTT.

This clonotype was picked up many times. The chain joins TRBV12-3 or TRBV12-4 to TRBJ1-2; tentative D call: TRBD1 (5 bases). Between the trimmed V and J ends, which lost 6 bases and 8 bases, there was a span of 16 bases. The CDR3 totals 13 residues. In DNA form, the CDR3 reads TGTGCCAGCAGACTTACCCTTCAGGGAGGCTACACCTTC. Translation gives CASRLTLQGGYTF.

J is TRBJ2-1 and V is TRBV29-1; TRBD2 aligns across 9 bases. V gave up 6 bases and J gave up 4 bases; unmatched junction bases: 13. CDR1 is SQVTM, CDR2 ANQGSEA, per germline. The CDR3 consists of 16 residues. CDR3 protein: CSVRLLAGGLYNEQFF. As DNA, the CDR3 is TGCAGCGTCCGGTTATTGGCGGGAGGGCTTTACAATGAGCAGTTCTTC.

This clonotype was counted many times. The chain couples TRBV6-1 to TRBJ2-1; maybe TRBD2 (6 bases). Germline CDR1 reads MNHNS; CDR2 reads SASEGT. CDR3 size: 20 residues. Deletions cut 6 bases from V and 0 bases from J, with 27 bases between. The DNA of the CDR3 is TGTGCCAGCAGGGGGACCGGGACGGAGATAGCCGGGGGCTCCTACAATGAGCAGTTCTTC. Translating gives CASRGTGTEIAGGSYNEQFF.

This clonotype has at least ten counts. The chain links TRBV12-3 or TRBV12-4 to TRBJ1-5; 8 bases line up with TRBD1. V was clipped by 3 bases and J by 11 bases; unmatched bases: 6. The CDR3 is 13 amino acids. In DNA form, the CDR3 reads TGTGCCAGCAGTTTCGACAGGGGTAGGACCCAGCATTTT. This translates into CASSFDRGRTQHF.

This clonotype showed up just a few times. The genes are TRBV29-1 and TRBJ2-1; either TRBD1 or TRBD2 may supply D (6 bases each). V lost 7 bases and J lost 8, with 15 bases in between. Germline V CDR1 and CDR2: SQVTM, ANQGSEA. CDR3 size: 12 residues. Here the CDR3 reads CSALTGGDEQFF. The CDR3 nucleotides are TGCAGCGCTCTGACAGGCGGGGATGAGCAGTTCTTC.

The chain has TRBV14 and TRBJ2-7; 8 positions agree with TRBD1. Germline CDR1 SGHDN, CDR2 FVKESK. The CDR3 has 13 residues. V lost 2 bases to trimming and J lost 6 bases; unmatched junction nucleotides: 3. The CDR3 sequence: CASSQLTGGEQYF. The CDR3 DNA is TGTGCCAGCAGCCAACTAACAGGGGGCGAGCAGTACTTC.

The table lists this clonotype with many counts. The chain's CDR3 is CASSLLAGYNEQFF. CDR3 nucleotide sequence: TGTGCCAGCAGCCTACTAGCCGGGTACAATGAGCAGTTCTTC. The chain uses TRBV5-6 and TRBJ2-1; a weak D match, TRBD2 (6 bases). Germline V gene data show CDR1 as SGHDT and CDR2 as YYEEEE. The length of the CDR3 is 14 residues. V lost 4 bases to trimming and J lost 4 bases, with 12 bases between them. The whole variable domain, remainder taken from reference TRBV5-6 and TRBJ2-1, is DAGVTQSPTHLIKTRGQQVTLRCSPKSGHDTVSWYQQALGQGPQFIFQYYEEEERQRGNFPDRFSGHQFPNYSSELNVNALLLGDSALYLCASSLLAGYNEQFFGPGTRLTVL.